The present T cell receptor beta chain was sequenced within a study of shared clonotypes between healthy human individuals. Study results and limitations: Incomplete sequencing of sorted subsets was indicated by rarefaction despite large depth.

V was pared by 0 bases and J by 2 bases, with 7 bases between. The CDR3 is 14 amino acids. Germline V gene lookup returns CDR1 SGHDN and CDR2 FVKESK. Positively selected for CCR7, the CD45RO-negative cells used as naive CD8 cells excluded terminally differentiated effector memory CD45RA+ cells. Deep-level settings were used for running the assay. Genomic DNA (from each subset) was split evenly across several immunoSEQ plates. Data came from immunoSEQ multiplex PCR; TCRdb stores just in-frame clones and leaves some out. The table shows hundreds of thousands of clones, with 98% occurring only once. Comment on this clone: Its antigen is undetermined.

The sequence was collected from a young man in good health. The chain employs TRBV14 and TRBJ2-5; D remains unclear. Sequencing input: naive CD8+ T cells sorted from blood. CDR3 amino acids: CASSQDLQQETQYF. CDR3 nucleotide sequence: TGTGCCAGCAGCCAAGATCTCCAGCAAGAGACCCAGTACTTC.